This T cell receptor beta chain was identified in a study of cytomegalovirus exposure and HLA in healthy donors. CDR3 length equals 15 residues. J lost 3 bases, V lost 5 bases, and 2 bases had no gene match. Germline values: CDR1 MNHNY, CDR2 SVGAGI (reference sequence). PCR was performed using 60 Vbeta and 13 Jbeta primers. Measured with immunoSEQ multiplex PCR; TCRdb has only the in-frame clones, and not every one. The repertoire includes 150,000 to 200,000 clones, approximately 79% of them detected once, and approximately 4.4% sits in the top ten. With regard to this clone: No antigen is known for it.

Study-wide findings and caveats: A later analysis found most CMV-associated TCR beta chains apparently HLA-restricted.

Sequenced material: PBMCs. This chain links TRBV6-6 with TRBJ2-1, with 12 nucleotides matching TRBD2. This TCR was recovered from a woman aged 25 to 39 in good health and CMV-seropositive. In nucleotides, the CDR3 is TGTGCCAGCAGTCTAGCGGGGGGGGACTACAATGAGCAGTTCTTC. Amino acid sequence: CASSLAGGDYNEQFF.